Following are 8 T cell receptor beta chains from one sample sequenced in a study of early T cells in non-severe SARS-CoV-2 infection. TCRdb redid the calling of the 5' RACE reads with MiXCR, one entry per CDR3 protein. The sample shows under 65,000 distinct CDR3 sequences, over 10% of them seen only once. This specimen was whole blood, taken at baseline. The receptor source for this set is an adult who was a healthcare worker with PCR-confirmed SARS-CoV-2 infection or an uninfected control (not recorded which).

Written as DNA, the CDR3 is TGTGCCAGCTCACCACTAGCGGAGGGGCCCCCAGATACGCAGTATTTT. It specifies CASSPLAEGPPDTQYF. The gene calls are TRBV18 and TRBJ2-3; possibly TRBD2 for D (6 bases). Trimming left V 1 base short and J 4 bases short, with 15 bases between. The CDR3 has 16 amino acids. Germline CDR1 reads KGHSH; CDR2 reads LQKENI. The whole variable domain, filled in from reference TRBV18 and TRBJ2-3, reads NAGVMQNPRHLVRRRGQEARLRCSPMKGHSHVYWYRQLPEEGLKFMVYLQKENIIDESGMPKERFSAEFPKEGPSILRIQQVVRGDSAAYFCASSPLAEGPPDTQYFGPGTRLTVL.

The chain combines TRBV27 with TRBJ2-5, with D maybe TRBD1 (6 bases). CDR1 is MNHEY, CDR2 SMNVEV, per germline (reference sequence). This CDR3 region has 13 residues. V gave up 6 bases and J gave up 5 bases, with 13 bases separating them. CDR3 DNA sequence: TGTGCCAGCAGCCAACGACAGGTCGAGACCCAGTACTTC. This translates into CASSQRQVETQYF.

This clonotype was counted between two and nine times. This rearrangement joins TRBV5-6 to TRBJ1-6, with D possibly matching TRBD1 (6 bases). From germline, CDR1 is SGHDT and CDR2 YYEEEE. The CDR3 runs 14 residues. Deletions cut 0 bases from V and 5 bases from J, with 6 bases between. CDR3 bases: TGTGCCAGCAGCTTGGCAGGGGATAATTCACCCCTCCACTTT. Translating it yields CASSLAGDNSPLHF.

The table lists this clonotype with many counts. This rearrangement joins TRBV20-1 to TRBJ2-7, with 8 bases identical to TRBD2. Losses at the gene ends were 3 bases for V and 6 bases for J; bases not matched to a gene: 16. Germline lookup yields CDR1 DFQATT and CDR2 SNEGSKA (reference sequence). The length of the CDR3 is 16 residues. CDR3 amino acids: CSARPGGLAGLIEQYF. As DNA, the CDR3 is TGCAGTGCTAGGCCCGGTGGTCTAGCGGGTTTAATCGAGCAGTACTTC.

This clonotype was seen a few times. CDR3 sequence: CASSKQLFGNQPQHF. CDR3 in DNA: TGTGCCAGCAGCAAACAGCTTTTCGGCAATCAGCCCCAGCATTTT. The chain combines TRBV7-2 with TRBJ1-5, with unresolved D. From germline, CDR1 is SGHTA and CDR2 FQGNSA. The CDR3 runs to 15 residues. Trimming removed 5 bases at V and 2 bases at J, with 13 bases between.

The genes are TRBV28 and TRBJ2-7; 9 nucleotides line up with TRBD1. The germline V gene has CDR1 MDHEN and CDR2 SYDVKM. The CDR3 sequence is 13 residues long. V trimming: 10 bases; J trimming: 1 base; junction bases outside the gene matches: 5. The CDR3 here is CAITGTGSYEQYF. CDR3 nucleotides: TGTGCCATTACCGGGACAGGGTCCTACGAGCAGTACTTC.

This clonotype was seen repeatedly, ten times or more. This chain connects TRBV6-6 to TRBJ1-4; no clear D gene. Looked up from germline, CDR1 is MNHNY and CDR2 is SVGAGI (reference sequence). Trimming took off 2 bases at V and 7 bases at J, with 5 bases between the two ends. CDR3 length equals 12 residues. The CDR3 DNA reads TGTGCCAGCAGTTACGAGGGTGAAAAACTGTTTTTT. As protein: CASSYEGEKLFF.

The chain uses TRBV6-1 and TRBJ1-2; D gene ambiguous. Trimming took 6 bases from V and 7 from J, leaving 9 bases between them. CDR1 and CDR2 from the germline V gene are MNHNS and SASEGT. There are 11 residues in the CDR3. The CDR3 bases are TGTGCCAGCAGCACGAGTGTTGGCTACACCTTC. It encodes CASSTSVGYTF.